The clone carrying this TCR beta chain was detected ten times or more. Time point given: sample taken at primary tumor resection. Researchers sequenced whole RNA taken from tumor, nontumor lung or frozen PBMC without sorting. The donors comprised about 65 untreated early-stage non-small cell lung cancer patients. The CDR3 contains 17 residues. J was trimmed by 5 bases and V by 5 bases; bases with no gene match: 12. Germline V gene sequence: CDR1 SGHVS, CDR2 FNYEAQ. This sample stems from a study of spatial heterogeneity in lung cancer. Study-wide context: A consistent excess of beta-chain over alpha-chain sequences was detected.

Unique molecular identifiers tagged every individual TCR cDNA molecule. TCRdb ran MiXCR on the 5' RACE reads and lists one entry per CDR3 protein. The sample contains around 9,800 distinct CDR3 sequences, about 24% of which appear only once. The chain recombines TRBV7-6 with TRBJ2-5, with 12 nucleotides matching TRBD2. Sample: PBMCs, taken at surgery. This sequence originates from a female donor with early-stage non-small cell lung cancer. CDR3 bases: TGTGCCAGCAGCACCAGGGGGGGACTAGCGGGCACGGAGACCCAGTACTTC. Protein: CASSTRGGLAGTETQYF.